This entry lists 29 T cell receptor beta chains sequenced from one sample in a study of T cell changes during pregnancy in multiple sclerosis (dated by TCRdb to the late 2010s). The library was produced with the immunoSEQ multiplex PCR assay. Not all clones reach the TCRdb copy of this immuneACCESS table, which keeps in-frame sequences only. Checked studies attribute under half of the gap to unresolved V genes and leave the rest unexplained. Recorded for this sample are roughly 38,000 clones; roughly 91% of them occurred a single time. The ten largest clones take up around 0.47% of the sample. Here the sequenced sample was CD4+ T cells from peripheral blood mononuclear cells, taken in the second trimester of pregnancy. The receptor source for this set is a female donor in good health, enrolled as a control in a pregnancy study.

The chain has TRBV5-1 and TRBJ2-7, with TRBD1 as a possible D gene (5 bases). Trimming pared 0 bases from V and 1 base from J, leaving 11 bases between. Germline CDR1 and CDR2: SGHRS and YFSETQ. The CDR3 spans 15 residues. CDR3 loop: CASSLATGKSYEQYF. DNA of the CDR3: TGCGCCAGCAGCTTGGCTACAGGCAAATCCTACGAGCAGTACTTC.

The chain carries TRBV5-1 and TRBJ2-1, with TRBD2 matching 13 bases. CDR1 SGHRS and CDR2 YFSETQ come from the germline V gene. V gave up 3 bases and J gave up 8 bases; unmatched junction bases: 5. CDR3 length: 15 amino acids. The DNA of the CDR3 is TGCGCCAGCAGCTACGGACTAGCGGGAGTGGATGAGCAGTTCTTC. It specifies CASSYGLAGVDEQFF.

The chain employs TRBV6-5 and TRBJ1-2; 7 nucleotides agree with TRBD1. The germline V gene has CDR1 MNHEY and CDR2 SVGAGI. There are 16 residues in the CDR3. V was pared by 4 bases and J by 5 bases, with 13 bases of the junction left unmatched. CDR3 nucleotides: TGTGCCAGCAGTTCTTTTACTAGGACAGGACGGTATGGCTACACCTTC. Protein: CASSSFTRTGRYGYTF.

The J gene is TRBJ2-7, the V gene TRBV6-1, with 14 bases identical to TRBD2. CDR1 and CDR2 from the germline V gene are MNHNS and SASEGT. The CDR3 covers 20 residues. Trimming removed 4 bases from V and 0 bases from J; junction bases left unmatched: 14. The CDR3 loop reads CASSAITGTSGSASSYEQYF. The CDR3 DNA reads as TGTGCCAGCAGTGCGATTACCGGGACTAGCGGGAGTGCTAGCTCCTACGAGCAGTACTTC.

The chain uses TRBV5-5 and TRBJ1-1, with D hard to call. Trimming stripped 4 bases from V and 1 base from J, with 14 bases between. This CDR3 has 15 amino acids. Per the germline V gene, CDR1 is SGHKS and CDR2 is YYEKEE (reference sequence). The CDR3 is CASSARVLANTEAFF. The CDR3 bases are TGTGCCAGCAGCGCGAGGGTTTTGGCGAACACTGAAGCTTTCTTT.

This sequence joins TRBV5-4 and TRBJ2-7; D is perhaps TRBD1 (6 bases). The CDR3 runs 14 residues. V gave up 0 bases and J gave up 2 bases, with 9 bases separating them. Germline V CDR1 and CDR2: SGHNT, YYREEE (reference sequence). CDR3 bases: TGTGCCAGCAGCTTGGAACAGGGTGCCTACGAGCAGTACTTC. It yields the protein CASSLEQGAYEQYF.

This chain uses TRBV5-8 with TRBJ2-1; no firm D call. CDR3 length: 13 amino acids. V lost 3 bases, J lost 1 base, and 5 bases lay in between. Germline V gives CDR1 SGHTS, CDR2 YDEGEE. The CDR3 loop reads CASSSGSYNEQFF. The CDR3, as DNA: TGTGCCAGCAGCTCCGGGTCCTACAATGAGCAGTTCTTC.

CDR3 protein: CAWMRQVNTEAFF. The CDR3 DNA is TGTGCCTGGATGCGTCAGGTGAACACTGAAGCTTTCTTT. V is TRBV30 and J is TRBJ1-1; no definite D call. V was shortened by 4 bases and J by 0 bases, with 9 bases between the two germline ends. CDR1 is GTSNPN and CDR2 is SVGIG in the germline V gene (reference sequence). The CDR3 is 13 residues long.

The rearrangement uses TRBV5-1 and TRBJ1-1; tentative D call: TRBD1 (6 bases). Per the germline V gene, CDR1 is SGHRS and CDR2 is YFSETQ. Deletions cut 2 bases from V and 6 bases from J, with 20 bases between. The CDR3 covers 16 residues. The CDR3 loop is CASSLLGQTGKAEAFF. CDR3 sequence (DNA): TGCGCCAGCAGCTTACTCGGCCAGACAGGAAAAGCTGAAGCTTTCTTT.

The chain is built from TRBV30 and TRBJ2-1, with TRBD1 identical over 8 bases. J lost 8 bases, V lost 3 bases, and 3 bases had no gene match. This CDR3 is 12 amino acids long. Per germline, CDR1 GTSNPN and CDR2 SVGIG (reference sequence). The CDR3 DNA reads as TGTGCCTGGAGGACAGGGGTCCATGAGCAGTTCTTC. This sequence encodes CAWRTGVHEQFF.

Regarding this clone: An end of the junction differs from the germline gene, which may be a read error. The chain has TRBV5-8 and TRBJ1-2; possible D gene TRBD1, 6 bases. Germline lookup yields CDR1 SGHTS and CDR2 YDEGEE. This CDR3 contains 15 residues. CDR3 residues: CASSLVVGGNDGYTF. CDR3 DNA sequence: TGTGCCAGCAGCCTCGTTGTAGGGGGTAACGATGGCTACACCTTC.

This clone was seen only a few times. This chain joins TRBV2 and TRBJ2-2, with TRBD2 matching over 11 bases. The CDR3 runs 16 residues. CDR1 and CDR2 (germline): SNHLY, FYNNEI. V shed 8 bases and J 2 bases; nucleotides not matched to a gene: 7. The CDR3 loop is CASAGTSGANTGELFF. In nucleotides, the CDR3 is TGTGCCAGCGCGGGGACTAGCGGAGCCAACACCGGGGAGCTGTTTTTT.

The chain uses TRBV23-1 and TRBJ2-7, with TRBD1 identical over 7 bases. TRBV23-1 has ORF status, its function being uncertain. J lost 2 bases, V lost 4 bases, and 11 bases had no gene match. This CDR3 has 16 amino acids. CDR3 sequence: CASSPPMTGTAYEQYF. CDR3 bases: TGCGCCAGCAGTCCGCCCATGACCGGGACAGCCTACGAGCAGTACTTC.

The sample holds one count of this clone. The gene calls are TRBV28 and TRBJ1-2; D uncertain. Germline values: CDR1 MDHEN, CDR2 SYDVKM. V was pared by 5 bases and J by 14 bases, with 18 bases between. The CDR3 runs to 12 residues. Here the CDR3 reads CASSIRANRETF. Written as DNA, the CDR3 is TGTGCCAGCAGTATCCGGGCCAACCGGGAGACCTTC.

The V and J genes are TRBV4-2 and TRBJ2-7, with TRBD2 matching 11 bases. This CDR3 is 16 amino acids long. V was pared by 2 bases and J by 7 bases, with 10 bases of the junction left unmatched. Per the germline V gene, CDR1 is LGHNA and CDR2 is YNFKEQ. The CDR3: CASSQHPSGGWGEQYF. The CDR3 region has the DNA TGTGCCAGCAGCCAACATCCTAGCGGGGGGTGGGGGGAGCAGTACTTC.

Of note for this clone: This sample also contains other DNA sequences that code for the same CDR3. CDR3 loop: CAWSGGPYGYTF. As DNA, the CDR3 is TGTGCCTGGAGTGGGGGGCCTTATGGCTACACCTTC. This chain joins TRBV30 and TRBJ1-2, with D maybe TRBD1 (6 bases). The V gene's germline CDR1 is GTSNPN and CDR2 SVGIG (reference sequence). This CDR3 has 12 residues. Trimming removed 1 base from V and 5 bases from J, with 8 bases in between.

This clone was seen just once. The chain combines TRBV7-9 with TRBJ1-1, with TRBD1 identical over 9 bases. CDR3 length equals 15 residues. With 5 bases clipped from V and 4 bases from J, the junction kept 8 bases outside the gene matches. Germline values: CDR1 SEHNR, CDR2 FQNEAQ (reference sequence). The CDR3 DNA is TGTGCCAGCAGCGCGACTCCGGGACAGGGCACTGAAGCTTTCTTT. This codes for CASSATPGQGTEAFF.

The DNA for the CDR3 is TGTGCCAGAAATGCAGGAGGCCCCACAGATACGCAGTATTTT. It encodes CARNAGGPTDTQYF. V gene TRBV10-3 combines with J gene TRBJ2-3; D possibly corresponds to TRBD2 (5 bases). In germline, CDR1 is ENHRY, CDR2 SYGVKD. V lost 10 bases and J 2 bases, leaving 16 bases between the germline ends. The CDR3 covers 14 residues.

V is TRBV28 and J is TRBJ2-7; 13 bases fit TRBD2. Germline V gene lookup returns CDR1 MDHEN and CDR2 SYDVKM. The V gene end was trimmed by 3 bases and the J gene end by 5 bases; junction bases not matched to a gene: 1. The CDR3 runs to 14 residues. CDR3 sequence: CASSLGLAGHEQYF. The CDR3, as DNA: TGTGCCAGCAGTTTGGGACTAGCGGGGCACGAGCAGTACTTC.

This rearrangement joins TRBV29-1 to TRBJ1-1, with unresolved D. The CDR3 extends over 13 amino acids. V lost 6 bases and J 1 base, leaving 12 bases between the germline ends. Looked up from germline, CDR1 is SQVTM and CDR2 is ANQGSEA. CDR3 region: CSVVPMRNTEAFF. The CDR3 region has the DNA TGCAGCGTCGTCCCCATGCGGAACACTGAAGCTTTCTTT.

J is TRBJ2-5 and V is TRBV19, with TRBD1 matching 8 bases. V was pared by 5 bases and J by 1 base, with 6 bases of the junction left unmatched. Germline V gene sequence: CDR1 LNHDA, CDR2 SQIVND (reference sequence). There are 15 residues in the CDR3. The CDR3 loop is CASSSRQGIQETQYF. CDR3 DNA sequence: TGTGCCAGTAGTTCCCGACAGGGGATCCAAGAGACCCAGTACTTC.

This chain uses TRBV10-2 with TRBJ2-7; D possibly corresponds to TRBD2 (6 bases). V gave up 2 bases and J gave up 5 bases, with 19 bases separating them. The germline V gene encodes CDR1 WSHSY and CDR2 SAAADI. The CDR3 totals 16 residues. The CDR3 sequence is CASSELLVQRRDEQYF. In nucleotides, the CDR3 is TGCGCCAGCAGTGAGCTATTAGTCCAAAGGAGGGACGAGCAGTACTTC.

The gene calls are TRBV5-1 and TRBJ2-5; D remains ambiguous. This CDR3 is 13 amino acids long. CDR1 SGHRS and CDR2 YFSETQ come from the germline V gene. V was pared by 3 bases and J by 3 bases, with 9 bases between. The CDR3 is CASSWAREETQYF. CDR3 DNA: TGCGCCAGCAGCTGGGCCAGAGAAGAGACCCAGTACTTC. Full variable domain (remainder filled in from reference TRBV5-1 and TRBJ2-5): KAGVTQTPRYLIKTRGQQVTLSCSPISGHRSVSWYQQTPGQGLQFLFEYFSETQRNKGNFPGRFSGRQFSNSRSEMNVSTLELGDSALYLCASSWAREETQYFGPGTRLLVL.

In DNA form, the CDR3 reads TGTGCCAGCAGCTTAGCCGCCGAGGGATTCAATCAGCCCCAGCATTTT. Its translation: CASSLAAEGFNQPQHF. The chain has TRBV7-2 and TRBJ1-5; D call uncertain. V was shortened by 0 bases and J by 3 bases, with 12 bases between the two germline ends. The CDR3 spans 16 residues. CDR1 SGHTA and CDR2 FQGNSA come from the germline V gene.

The chain has TRBV19 and TRBJ2-3, with D perhaps matching TRBD2 (5 bases). The germline V gene encodes CDR1 LNHDA and CDR2 SQIVND (reference sequence). Between the trimmed V and J ends, which lost 3 bases and 3 bases, there was a span of 10 bases. The CDR3 covers 14 residues. As DNA, the CDR3 is TGTGCCAGTAGTATGTTCCGGGGAACAGATACGCAGTATTTT. It specifies CASSMFRGTDTQYF.

The CDR3 DNA follows: TGTGCCAGCAGTTTTGGGACAGGGCGTGAGAGCTACACCTTC. Encoded protein: CASSFGTGRESYTF. The V gene is TRBV28, the J gene TRBJ1-2, with 9 bases matching TRBD1. There are 14 residues in the CDR3. The J segment lost 9 bases and the V segment lost 3 bases, leaving 8 bases of the junction unmatched. Germline CDR1 MDHEN, CDR2 SYDVKM.

This chain connects TRBV19 to TRBJ1-2; possible D gene TRBD1, 5 bases. Trimming removed 2 bases at V and 8 bases at J, with 15 bases between. The CDR3 has 14 residues. Germline V gene sequence: CDR1 LNHDA, CDR2 SQIVND (reference sequence). The DNA for the CDR3 is TGTGCCAGTAGTATACTGGGGCCTACTGGAGGCTACACCTTC. Translated: CASSILGPTGGYTF.

The chain combines TRBV18 with TRBJ2-7; a possible D gene is TRBD2 (6 bases). From germline, CDR1 is KGHSH and CDR2 LQKENI. V lost 2 bases and J lost 3, with 8 bases in between. This CDR3 has 13 amino acids. CDR3 loop: CASSPGGNYEQYF. The CDR3 nucleotides read TGTGCCAGCTCACCAGGCGGGAACTACGAGCAGTACTTC.

The rearrangement links TRBV10-3 to TRBJ2-2, with TRBD2 matching 7 bases. V was pared by 4 bases and J by 4 bases, with 6 bases of the junction left unmatched. The CDR3 has 15 amino acids. CDR1 ENHRY and CDR2 SYGVKD come from the germline V gene. The CDR3 DNA is TGTGCCATCAGTGGACTAGCAATTGCCACCGGGGAGCTGTTTTTT. Protein sequence: CAISGLAIATGELFF.